This section outlines one T cell receptor (beta chain) sequence together with its context. As yet, its antigen is unknown. From germline, CDR1 is SQVTM and CDR2 ANQGSEA. Trimming removed 2 bases from V and 6 bases from J, with 16 bases in between. This CDR3 is built from 14 residues. This record comes from a study of T cell responses to AZD1222 COVID-19 vaccine. Across the study: Analysis merged second doses at about 4 or about 12 weeks. The study, taken as a whole, reports: Spike-specific TCR breadth and depth grew following two AZD1222 doses. Possibly, clonal diversity was underestimated; donors were largely white British and included more females.

Sequencing used immunoSEQ multiplex PCR; TCRdb keeps in-frame clones, though not all of them. The sample lists about 84,000 clones, roughly nine tenths occurring once. The TCR sequence derives from an adult in good health. The chain combines TRBV29-1 with TRBJ1-2, with a tentative D call TRBD1 (6 bases). Sequences were derived from peripheral blood, sampled on day 0 of AZD1222 vaccination. CDR3 in DNA: TGCAGCGTTGAAACCACCGGGCGGGGGCATGGCTACACCTTC. This encodes CSVETTGRGHGYTF.